This record looks at one T cell receptor (beta chain) sequence and its context. Its antigen is still unknown. These data are taken from a study of identical twins. This CDR3 is 17 amino acids long. Germline trimming cut 4 bases from V and 0 bases from J; bases unmatched to any gene: 5. The germline CDR1 and CDR2 sequences are LNHDA and SQIVND (reference sequence). A universal primer site came from template switching; cDNA carried unique molecular identifiers. TCRdb re-called the 5' RACE reads with MiXCR, one entry per CDR3 protein. This table holds 450,000 to 650,000 distinct CDR3 sequences, around 15% found once. Overall study findings and caveats: Out-of-frame alpha sequences shared by twins showed excess low generation probability. Findings depended on cross-sectional statistics rather than tracking the same donors.

These data were also filed under a second study, of yellow fever vaccine responses in identical twins.

This TCR derives from a woman under 30 in good health. The chain has TRBV19 and TRBJ2-1; TRBD2 matches at 11 bases. The sequencing sample was made of CD4+ T cells sorted from blood. The CDR3 nucleotides are TGTGCCAGTAGTAGGGGACTAGCGGAAAGCTCCTACAATGAGCAGTTCTTC. Protein product: CASSRGLAESSYNEQFF.